The rows below give T cell receptor beta chains drawn from one sample of a study of blood T cell repertoires in COVID-19. Profiling relied on immunoSEQ multiplex PCR, and the TCRdb table lists in-frame clones only, not all of them. The sample lists some 110,000 clones; 60% to 85% were seen once. The specimen sequenced was peripheral blood. These receptors originate from a man in his sixties or seventies with acute or convalescent COVID-19. Each CDR3 is given with its conserved first and last residue. Fields, in order: clone size, V gene, CDR3 protein. Rows give clone size only sometimes, using once, few, many, or a class for an expanded clone.

>once|TRBV7-9
CASTTPGQGGTEAFF
>NA|TRBV23-1
CASSHLPLHF
>NA|TRBV15
CATSRDRTNEKLFF
>NA|TRBV2
CASRADYSNQPQHF
>NA|TRBV15
CATSRDRGSSGANVLTF
>NA|TRBV19
CASSLVPTSGSNGELFF
>NA|TRBV7-2
CASSRRIEGGYEQYF
>NA|TRBV19
CASKSKQGAGDTQYF
>NA|TRBV11-2
CASSLRTIGVEQYF
>NA|TRBV5-1
CASSYVTNTGELFF
>once|TRBV13
CASSFETGGGEQFF
>NA|TRBV7-3
CASSLTGYQGVTSNEQFF
>NA|TRBV29-1
CSVAQLSGGTEAFF
>NA|TRBV4-2
CASSQVGGTGANVLTF
>NA|TRBV30
CAWSILSYEQYF
>NA|TRBV6-6
CASSYSRGQLGVPQHF
>NA|TRBV11-2
CASSFGRRSSYEQYF
>once|TRBV12-3/TRBV12-4
CASRKAQGGYTF
>NA|TRBV18
CASSPRSTPGEKLFF
>NA|TRBV30
CAWKRSSGGSRFSQYF
>once|TRBV6-2/TRBV6-3
CASSYWDTSPETQYF
>NA|TRBV7-6
CASSVGPGQSYEQYF
>NA|TRBV9
CASSPRTAAYEQYF
>NA|TRBV5-1
CASSLMAGGYTDTQYF
>NA|TRBV18
CASSPQGDEQYF
>NA|TRBV9
CASSPIAGEGTEAFF
>many|TRBV6-5
CASSYLDSNEQFF
>NA|TRBV5-1
CASSLTASTNEKLFF
>few|TRBV6-5
CASSFGLAYEQFF
>NA|TRBV9
CASSVGTETPLHF
>NA|TRBV19
CASRAGRAYTEAFF
>once|TRBV28
CAITGTSNEKLFF